The present T cell receptor beta chain was sequenced within a study of early T cells in non-severe SARS-CoV-2 infection. Study-level information: Sequenced material consisted of bulk RNA (from unsorted whole blood), and chains were unpaired. Study observations and caveats: There was a bias toward anti-spike CD8 responses in VDJdb matching, which missed private and CD4 specificities.

Trimming cost V 3 bases and J 2 bases; bases outside gene matches: 4. CDR1 SGHAT and CDR2 FQNNGV come from the germline V gene. This CDR3 contains 15 residues. Researchers tagged individual cDNA molecules with unique molecular identifiers. Each CDR3 protein is one row after TCRdb ran MiXCR on the 5' RACE reads. The sample includes about 26,000 distinct CDR3 sequences, around 4% of them seen just once. This clonotype was picked up a small number of times. The antigen is undetermined. The TCR was taken from an adult who was a healthcare worker with PCR-confirmed SARS-CoV-2 infection or an uninfected control (not recorded which). Sequenced sample: whole blood. V and J are TRBV11-2 and TRBJ2-1; 7 bases agree with TRBD2. CDR3 sequence: CASSLGGQAYNEQFF. The DNA for the CDR3 is TGTGCCAGCAGCTTGGGAGGGCAGGCCTACAATGAGCAGTTCTTC.